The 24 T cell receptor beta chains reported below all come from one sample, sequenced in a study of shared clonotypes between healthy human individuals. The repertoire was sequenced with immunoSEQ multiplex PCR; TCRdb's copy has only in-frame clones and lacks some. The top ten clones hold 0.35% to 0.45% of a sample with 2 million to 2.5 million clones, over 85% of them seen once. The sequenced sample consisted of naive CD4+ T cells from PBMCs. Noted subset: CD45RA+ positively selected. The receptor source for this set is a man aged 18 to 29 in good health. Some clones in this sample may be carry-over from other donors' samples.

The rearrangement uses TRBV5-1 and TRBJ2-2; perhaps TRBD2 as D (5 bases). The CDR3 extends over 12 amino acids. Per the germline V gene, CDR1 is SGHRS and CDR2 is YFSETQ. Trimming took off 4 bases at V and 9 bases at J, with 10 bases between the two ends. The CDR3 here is CASSKDGRELFF. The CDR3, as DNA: TGCGCCAGCAGCAAGGACGGGAGGGAGCTGTTTTTT.

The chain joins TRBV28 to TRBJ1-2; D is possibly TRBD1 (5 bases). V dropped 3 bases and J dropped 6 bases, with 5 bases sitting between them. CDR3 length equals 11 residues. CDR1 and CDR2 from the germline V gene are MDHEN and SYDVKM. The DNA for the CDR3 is TGTGCCAGCAGTTTGACAGATGGCTACACCTTC. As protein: CASSLTDGYTF.

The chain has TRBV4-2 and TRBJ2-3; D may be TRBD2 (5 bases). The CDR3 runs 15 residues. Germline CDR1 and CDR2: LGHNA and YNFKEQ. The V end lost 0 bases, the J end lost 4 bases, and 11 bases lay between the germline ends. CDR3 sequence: CASSQEYPGADTQYF. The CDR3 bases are TGTGCCAGCAGCCAAGAATACCCCGGGGCAGATACGCAGTATTTT.

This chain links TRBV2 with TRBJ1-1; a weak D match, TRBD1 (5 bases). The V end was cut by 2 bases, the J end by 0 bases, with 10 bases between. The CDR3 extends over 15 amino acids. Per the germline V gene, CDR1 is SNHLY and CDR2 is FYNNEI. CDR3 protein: CASSELGVLNTEAFF. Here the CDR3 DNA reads TGTGCCAGCAGTGAATTAGGGGTTTTGAACACTGAAGCTTTCTTT.

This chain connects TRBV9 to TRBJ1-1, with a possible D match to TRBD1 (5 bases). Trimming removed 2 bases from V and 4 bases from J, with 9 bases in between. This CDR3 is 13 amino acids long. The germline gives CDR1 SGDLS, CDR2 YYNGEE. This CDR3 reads CASSVNGGTEAFF. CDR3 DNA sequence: TGTGCCAGCAGCGTGAATGGGGGCACTGAAGCTTTCTTT.

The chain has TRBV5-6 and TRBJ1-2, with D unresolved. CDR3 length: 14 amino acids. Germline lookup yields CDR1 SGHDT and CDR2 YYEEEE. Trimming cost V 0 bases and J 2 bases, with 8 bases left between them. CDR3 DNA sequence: TGTGCCAGCAGCTTGGCGGCGCTGAACTATGGCTACACCTTC. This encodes CASSLAALNYGYTF.

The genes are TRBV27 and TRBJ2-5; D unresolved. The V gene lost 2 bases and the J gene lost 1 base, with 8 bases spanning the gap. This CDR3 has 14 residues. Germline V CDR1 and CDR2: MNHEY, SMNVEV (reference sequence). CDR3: CASSLSRFQETQYF. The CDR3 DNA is TGTGCCAGCAGTTTAAGCAGGTTCCAAGAGACCCAGTACTTC.

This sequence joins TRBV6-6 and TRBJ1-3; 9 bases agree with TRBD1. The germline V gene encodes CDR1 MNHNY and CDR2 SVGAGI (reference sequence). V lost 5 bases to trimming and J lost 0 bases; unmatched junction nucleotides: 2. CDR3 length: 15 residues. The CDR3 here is CASSRDRDSGNTIYF. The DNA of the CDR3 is TGTGCCAGCAGTAGGGACAGGGACTCTGGAAACACCATATATTTT.

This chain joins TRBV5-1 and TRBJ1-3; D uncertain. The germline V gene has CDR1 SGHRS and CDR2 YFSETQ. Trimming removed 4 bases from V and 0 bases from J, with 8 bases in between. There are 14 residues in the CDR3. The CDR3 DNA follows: TGCGCCAGCAGCGCGACGTTCTCTGGAAACACCATATATTTT. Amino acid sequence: CASSATFSGNTIYF.

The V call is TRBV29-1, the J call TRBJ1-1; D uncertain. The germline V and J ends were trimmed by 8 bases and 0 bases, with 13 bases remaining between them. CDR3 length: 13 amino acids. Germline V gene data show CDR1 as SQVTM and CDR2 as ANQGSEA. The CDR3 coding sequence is TGCAGCTCAATCAAAAGGGTGAACACTGAAGCTTTCTTT. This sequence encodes CSSIKRVNTEAFF.

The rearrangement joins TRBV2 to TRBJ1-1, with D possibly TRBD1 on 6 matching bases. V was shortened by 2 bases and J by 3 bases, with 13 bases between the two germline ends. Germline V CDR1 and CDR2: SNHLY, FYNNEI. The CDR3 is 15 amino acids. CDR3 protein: CASSEQGTRDTEAFF. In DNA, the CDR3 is TGTGCCAGCAGTGAACAGGGGACAAGGGACACTGAAGCTTTCTTT.

CDR3 in amino acids: CASSYSMAGNTGELFF. The CDR3 region has the DNA TGTGCCAGCAGTTACTCGATGGCGGGGAACACCGGGGAGCTGTTTTTT. The chain couples TRBV6-5 to TRBJ2-2; tentatively, D is TRBD2 (5 bases). This CDR3 has 16 residues. Germline-derived CDR1 and CDR2 are MNHEY and SVGAGI. V was cut by 0 bases and J by 1 base, with 9 bases left in between.

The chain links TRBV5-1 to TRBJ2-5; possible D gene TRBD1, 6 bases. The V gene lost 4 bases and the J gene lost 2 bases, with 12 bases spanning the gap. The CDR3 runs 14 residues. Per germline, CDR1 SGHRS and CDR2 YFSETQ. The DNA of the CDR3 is TGCGCCAGCAGCCAGGGACATCAACAAGAGACCCAGTACTTC. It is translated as CASSQGHQQETQYF.

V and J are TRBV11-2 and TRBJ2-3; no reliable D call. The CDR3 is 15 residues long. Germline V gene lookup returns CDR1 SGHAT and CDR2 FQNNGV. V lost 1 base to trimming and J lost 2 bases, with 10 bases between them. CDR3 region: CASSLGTGATDTQYF. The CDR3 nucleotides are TGTGCCAGCAGCTTAGGGACGGGTGCCACAGATACGCAGTATTTT.

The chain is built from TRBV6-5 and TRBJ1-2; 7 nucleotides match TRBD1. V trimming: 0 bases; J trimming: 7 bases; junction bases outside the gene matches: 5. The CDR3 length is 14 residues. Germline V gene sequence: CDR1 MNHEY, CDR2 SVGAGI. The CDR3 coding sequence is TGTGCCAGCAGTTACTCTCGACAGGGCGGTGGCTACACCTTC. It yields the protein CASSYSRQGGGYTF.

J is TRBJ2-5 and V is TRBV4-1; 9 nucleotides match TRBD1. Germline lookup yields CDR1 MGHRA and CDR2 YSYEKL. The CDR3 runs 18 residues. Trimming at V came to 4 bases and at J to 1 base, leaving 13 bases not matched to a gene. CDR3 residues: CASSPSRDRVQAQETQYF. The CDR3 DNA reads TGCGCCAGCAGCCCGTCCCGGGACAGGGTTCAAGCCCAAGAGACCCAGTACTTC.

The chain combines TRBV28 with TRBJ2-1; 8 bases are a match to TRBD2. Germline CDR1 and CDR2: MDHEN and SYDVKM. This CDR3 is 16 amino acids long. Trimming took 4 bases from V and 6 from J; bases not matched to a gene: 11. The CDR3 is CASSSQDGLAGNEQFF. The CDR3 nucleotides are TGTGCCAGCAGTTCCCAAGATGGCCTAGCGGGCAATGAGCAGTTCTTC.

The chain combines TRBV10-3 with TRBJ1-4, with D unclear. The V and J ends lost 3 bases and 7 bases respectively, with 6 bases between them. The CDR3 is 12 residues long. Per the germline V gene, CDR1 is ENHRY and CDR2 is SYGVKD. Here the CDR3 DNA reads TGTGCCATCAGTGACCTTAGTGAAAAACTGTTTTTT. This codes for CAISDLSEKLFF.

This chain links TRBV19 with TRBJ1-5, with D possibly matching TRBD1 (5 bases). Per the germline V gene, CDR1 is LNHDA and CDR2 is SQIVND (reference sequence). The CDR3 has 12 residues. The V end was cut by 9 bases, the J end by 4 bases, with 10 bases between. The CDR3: CASGRTNQPQHF. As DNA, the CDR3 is TGTGCCAGCGGACGGACAAATCAGCCCCAGCATTTT.

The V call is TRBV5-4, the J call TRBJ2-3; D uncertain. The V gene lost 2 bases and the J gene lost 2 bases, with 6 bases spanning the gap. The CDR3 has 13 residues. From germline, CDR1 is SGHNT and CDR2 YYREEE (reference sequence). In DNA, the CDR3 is TGTGCCAGCAGCTTTGGCAACACAGATACGCAGTATTTT. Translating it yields CASSFGNTDTQYF.

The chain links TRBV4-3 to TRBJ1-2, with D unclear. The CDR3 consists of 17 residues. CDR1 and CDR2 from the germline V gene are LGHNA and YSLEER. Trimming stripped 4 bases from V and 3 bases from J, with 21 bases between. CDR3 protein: CASSPSSVRESYYGYTF. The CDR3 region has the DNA TGCGCCAGCAGCCCCTCTTCGGTCCGGGAATCCTACTATGGCTACACCTTC.

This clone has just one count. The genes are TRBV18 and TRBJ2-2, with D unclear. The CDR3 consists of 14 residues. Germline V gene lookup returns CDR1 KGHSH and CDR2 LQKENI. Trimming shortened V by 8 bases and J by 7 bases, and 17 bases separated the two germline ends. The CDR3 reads CASAETFNGGELFF. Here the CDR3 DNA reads TGTGCCAGCGCAGAGACATTCAATGGCGGGGAGCTGTTTTTT.

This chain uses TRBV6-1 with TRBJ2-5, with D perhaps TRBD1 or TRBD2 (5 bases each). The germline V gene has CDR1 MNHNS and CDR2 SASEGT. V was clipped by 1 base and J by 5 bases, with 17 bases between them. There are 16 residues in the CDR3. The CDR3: CASSEVLKGRRETQYF. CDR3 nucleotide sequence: TGTGCCAGCAGTGAAGTGCTAAAGGGGAGACGTGAGACCCAGTACTTC.

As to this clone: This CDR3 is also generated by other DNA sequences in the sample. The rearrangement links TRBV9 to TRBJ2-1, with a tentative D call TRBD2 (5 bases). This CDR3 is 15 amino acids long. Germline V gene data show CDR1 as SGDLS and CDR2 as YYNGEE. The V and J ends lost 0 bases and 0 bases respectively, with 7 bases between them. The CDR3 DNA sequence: TGTGCCAGCAGCGTAGGGGCGGGCTCCTACAATGAGCAGTTCTTC. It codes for CASSVGAGSYNEQFF.